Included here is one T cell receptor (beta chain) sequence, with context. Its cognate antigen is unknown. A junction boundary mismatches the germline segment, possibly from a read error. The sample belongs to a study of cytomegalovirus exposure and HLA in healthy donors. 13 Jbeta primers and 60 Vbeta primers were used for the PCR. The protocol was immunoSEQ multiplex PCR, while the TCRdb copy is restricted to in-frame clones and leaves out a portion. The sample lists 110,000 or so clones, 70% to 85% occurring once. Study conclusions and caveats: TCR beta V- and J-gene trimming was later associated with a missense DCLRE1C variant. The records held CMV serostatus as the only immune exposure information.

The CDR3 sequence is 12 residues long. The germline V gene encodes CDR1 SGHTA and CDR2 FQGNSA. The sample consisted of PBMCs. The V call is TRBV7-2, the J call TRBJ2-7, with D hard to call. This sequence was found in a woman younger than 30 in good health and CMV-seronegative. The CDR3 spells CASSSSVSSIFF. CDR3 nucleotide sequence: TGTGCCAGCAGCTCTTCGGTTTCATCGATTTTCTTC.